The T cell receptor beta chain described here comes from a study of blood T cell repertoires in COVID-19. Turning to the study itself: The samples span acute and convalescent COVID-19 from the United States, Italy and Spain.

From germline, CDR1 is MGHRA and CDR2 YSYEKL. After removal of 3 bases from V and 7 bases from J, the junction contained 5 bases not matched to a gene. This CDR3 comprises 14 residues. As processed by the authors: Reference gene primer amplification in the assay estimated nucleated cell counts. Profiled with immunoSEQ multiplex PCR; TCRdb holds only in-frame clones, not every one. From that table come the V and J calls and clone size; the DNA was used to work out D and trimming. The table records about 70,000 clones, roughly 80% of them present only once. The TCR originated in a woman in her sixties or seventies with acute or convalescent COVID-19. The V call is TRBV4-1, the J call TRBJ1-2, with TRBD1 identical over 10 bases. The sequenced material came from peripheral blood. The CDR3 DNA reads as TGCGCCAGCAGCCACCGGGACAGGGGAGGTGGCTACACCTTC. Translated, it gives CASSHRDRGGGYTF.